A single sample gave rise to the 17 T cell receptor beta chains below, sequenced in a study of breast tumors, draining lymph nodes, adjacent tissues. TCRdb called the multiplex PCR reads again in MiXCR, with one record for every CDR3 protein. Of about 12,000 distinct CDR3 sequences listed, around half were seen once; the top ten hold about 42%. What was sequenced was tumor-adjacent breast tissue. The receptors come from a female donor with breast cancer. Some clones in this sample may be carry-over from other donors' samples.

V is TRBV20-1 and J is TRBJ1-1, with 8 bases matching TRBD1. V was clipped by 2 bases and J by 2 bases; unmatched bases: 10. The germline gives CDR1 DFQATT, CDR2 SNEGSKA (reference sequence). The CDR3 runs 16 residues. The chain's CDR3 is CSARQPTGEANTEAFF. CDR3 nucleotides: TGCAGTGCTAGACAGCCGACAGGGGAGGCAAACACTGAAGCTTTCTTT.

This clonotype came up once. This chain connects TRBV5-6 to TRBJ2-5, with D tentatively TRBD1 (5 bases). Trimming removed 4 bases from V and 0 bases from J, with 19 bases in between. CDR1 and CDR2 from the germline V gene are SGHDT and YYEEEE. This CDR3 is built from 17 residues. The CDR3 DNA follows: TGTGCCAGCAGCCTGTCCAGGGAAGGGGCTGACCAAGAGACCCAGTACTTC. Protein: CASSLSREGADQETQYF.

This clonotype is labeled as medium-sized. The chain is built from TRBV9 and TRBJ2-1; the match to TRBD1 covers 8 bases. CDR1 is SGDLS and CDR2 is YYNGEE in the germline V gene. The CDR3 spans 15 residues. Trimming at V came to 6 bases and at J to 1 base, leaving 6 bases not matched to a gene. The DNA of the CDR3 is TGTGCCAGCACTCCAGGGGGCGCATCCTACAATGAGCAGTTCTTC. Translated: CASTPGGASYNEQFF.

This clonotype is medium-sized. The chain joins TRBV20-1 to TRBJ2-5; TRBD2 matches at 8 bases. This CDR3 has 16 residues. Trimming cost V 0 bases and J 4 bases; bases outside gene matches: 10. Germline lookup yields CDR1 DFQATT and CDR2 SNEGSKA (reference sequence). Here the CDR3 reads CSARDAREGHSETQYF. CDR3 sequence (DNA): TGCAGTGCTAGAGATGCACGGGAGGGCCATTCAGAGACCCAGTACTTC.

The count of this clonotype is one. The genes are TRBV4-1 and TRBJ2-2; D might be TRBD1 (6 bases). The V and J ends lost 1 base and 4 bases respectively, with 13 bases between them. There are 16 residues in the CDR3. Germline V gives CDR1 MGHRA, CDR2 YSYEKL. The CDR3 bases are TGCGCCAGCAGCCAAGGAACAACAGGGCGCACCGGGGAGCTGTTTTTT. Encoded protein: CASSQGTTGRTGELFF.

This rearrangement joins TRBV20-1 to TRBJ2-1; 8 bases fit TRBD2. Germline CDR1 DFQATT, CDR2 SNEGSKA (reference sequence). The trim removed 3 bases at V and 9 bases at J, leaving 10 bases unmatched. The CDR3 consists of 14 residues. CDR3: CSASPGGSSGEQFF. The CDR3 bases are TGCAGTGCTAGTCCGGGAGGGTCGTCGGGTGAGCAGTTCTTC.

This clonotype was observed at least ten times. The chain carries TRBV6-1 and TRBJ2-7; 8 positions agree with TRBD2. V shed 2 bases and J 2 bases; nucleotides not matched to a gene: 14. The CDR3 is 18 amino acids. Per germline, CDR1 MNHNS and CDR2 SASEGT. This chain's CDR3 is CASSEFSRTGGKTYEQYF. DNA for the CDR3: TGTGCCAGCAGTGAATTTTCCCGGACGGGAGGGAAGACCTACGAGCAGTACTTC.

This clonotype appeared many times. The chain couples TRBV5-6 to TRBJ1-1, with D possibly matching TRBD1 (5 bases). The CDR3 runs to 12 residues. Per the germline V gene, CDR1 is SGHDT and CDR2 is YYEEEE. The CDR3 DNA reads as TGTGGGGGGGGGTCGGTGAACACTGAAGCTTTCTTT. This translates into CGGGSVNTEAFF. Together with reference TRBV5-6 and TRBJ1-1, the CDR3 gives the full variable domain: DAGVTQSPTHLIKTRGQQVTLRCSPKSGHDTVSWYQQALGQGPQFIFQYYEEEERQRGNFPDRFSGHQFPNYSSELNVNALLLGDSALYLCGGGSVNTEAFFGQGTRLTVV.

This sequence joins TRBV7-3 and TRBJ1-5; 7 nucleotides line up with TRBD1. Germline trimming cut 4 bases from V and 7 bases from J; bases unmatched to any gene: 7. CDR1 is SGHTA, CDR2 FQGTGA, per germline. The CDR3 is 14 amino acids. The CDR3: CASSSGTVKQPQHF. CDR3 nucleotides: TGTGCCAGCAGCTCAGGGACAGTTAAGCAGCCCCAGCATTTT.

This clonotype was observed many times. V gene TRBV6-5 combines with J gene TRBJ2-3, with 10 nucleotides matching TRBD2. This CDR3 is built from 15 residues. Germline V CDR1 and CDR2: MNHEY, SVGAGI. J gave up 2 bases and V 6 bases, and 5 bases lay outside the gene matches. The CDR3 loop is CASRHGLADTDTQYF. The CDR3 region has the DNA TGTGCCAGCAGACACGGACTAGCGGACACAGATACGCAGTATTTT.

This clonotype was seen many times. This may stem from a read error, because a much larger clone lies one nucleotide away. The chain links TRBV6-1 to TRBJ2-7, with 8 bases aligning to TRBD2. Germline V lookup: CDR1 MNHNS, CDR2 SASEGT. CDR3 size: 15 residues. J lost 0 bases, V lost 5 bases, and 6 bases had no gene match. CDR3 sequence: CASSQTGRASYEQYF. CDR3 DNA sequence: TGTGCCAGCAGTCAAACCGGGAGGGCCTCCTACGAGCAGTACTTC.

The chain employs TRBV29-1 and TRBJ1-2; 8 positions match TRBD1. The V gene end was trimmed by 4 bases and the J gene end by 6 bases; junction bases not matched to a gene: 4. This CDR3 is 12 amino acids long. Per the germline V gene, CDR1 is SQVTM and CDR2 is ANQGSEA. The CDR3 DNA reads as TGCAGCGTTGCCGGACAGGGTGATGGCTACACCTTC. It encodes CSVAGQGDGYTF.

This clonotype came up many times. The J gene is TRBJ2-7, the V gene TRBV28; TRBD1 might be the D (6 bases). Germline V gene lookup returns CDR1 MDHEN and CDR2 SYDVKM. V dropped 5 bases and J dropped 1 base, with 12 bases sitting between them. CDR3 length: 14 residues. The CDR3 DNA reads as TGTGCCAGCAGTCCCCACAGGGCGTCCTACGAGCAGTACTTC. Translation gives CASSPHRASYEQYF.

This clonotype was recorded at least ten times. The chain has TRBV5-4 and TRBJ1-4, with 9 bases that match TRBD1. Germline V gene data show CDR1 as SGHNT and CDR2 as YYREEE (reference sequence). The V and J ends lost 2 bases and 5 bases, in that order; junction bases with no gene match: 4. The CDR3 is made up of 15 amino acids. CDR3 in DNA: TGTGCCAGCAGCTTAAACAGGGGGCTCAATGAAAAACTGTTTTTT. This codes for CASSLNRGLNEKLFF.

CDR3 coding DNA: TGCAGTGCTAGGCTAGCGGGGAACAATGAGCAGTTCTTC. The encoded protein is CSARLAGNNEQFF. V gene TRBV20-1 combines with J gene TRBJ2-1; 9 bases map to TRBD2. There are 13 residues in the CDR3. Losses at the gene ends were 3 bases for V and 5 bases for J; bases not matched to a gene: 2. Germline V CDR1 and CDR2: DFQATT, SNEGSKA (reference sequence).

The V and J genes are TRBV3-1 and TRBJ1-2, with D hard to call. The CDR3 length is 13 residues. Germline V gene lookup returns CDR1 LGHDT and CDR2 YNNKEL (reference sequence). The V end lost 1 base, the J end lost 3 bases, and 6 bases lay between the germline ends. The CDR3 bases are TGTGCCAGCAGCCAAGCAGGAGACTATGGCTACACCTTC. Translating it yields CASSQAGDYGYTF.

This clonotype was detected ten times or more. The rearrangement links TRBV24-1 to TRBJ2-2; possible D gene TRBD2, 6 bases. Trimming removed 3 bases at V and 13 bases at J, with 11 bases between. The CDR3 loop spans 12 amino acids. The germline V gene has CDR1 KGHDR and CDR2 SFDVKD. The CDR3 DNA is TGTGCCACCAGTGATCCCCCGCGGGGGCTGTTTTTT. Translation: CATSDPPRGLFF.